The entry below describes one T cell receptor beta chain. This sample was taken from a study of blood T cell repertoires in COVID-19. Whole-study context: Samples of COVID-19 (acute and convalescent) were obtained from the United States, Italy and Spain. The analysed material was cDNA or gDNA that came from T cells, B-cell-depleted T cells, or PBMCs.

Some clones are missing from TCRdb's copy, which holds only in-frame ones; the method was immunoSEQ multiplex PCR. The top ten hold 8.5% to 10% of the sample, which has 81,000 or so clones, over 75% seen once. The sequencing sample was made of peripheral blood. The receptor comes from a man aged 50 or older with COVID-19, enrolled during active disease.

CDR3 loop: CASSGGRAYGYTF. Written as DNA, the CDR3 is TGTGCCAGCAGCGGAGGGCGGGCCTATGGCTACACCTTC. The chain is built from TRBV7-9 and TRBJ1-2; D is uncertain. The germline V gene encodes CDR1 SEHNR and CDR2 FQNEAQ (reference sequence). This CDR3 has 13 amino acids. V was clipped by 5 bases and J by 4 bases, with 11 bases between them.